The sequence of this TCR beta chain was determined in a study of shared clonotypes between healthy human individuals. Whole-study findings and limits: Sequencing depth was expected to influence donor clonotype sharing.

The CDR3 is 14 amino acids. Per germline, CDR1 LNHNV and CDR2 YYDKDF (reference sequence). V dropped 4 bases and J dropped 4 bases, with 14 bases sitting between them. About 33,000 T cell genomes (around 200 ng DNA) went into each sorted-subset replicate. In the original workflow: Junction-only immunoSEQ sequences carried no quality scores, so filtering differed. Repertoires were generated with immunoSEQ multiplex PCR, while TCRdb's copy carries only in-frame clones and drops some. The V and J calls and clone size were taken over from that table, and D and trimming were inferred from the DNA. The data contain roughly 2,300,000 clones, roughly 90% of them singletons. About this clone: Its antigen is still unknown.

This chain uses TRBV15 with TRBJ2-7; D call uncertain. The TCR comes from a man between 18 and 35 years old in good health. Some clones in this sample may be carry-over from other donors' samples. Sequencing was performed on naive CD4+ T cells from PBMCs. Subset given: CD45RA+ positively selected. CDR3 nucleotides: TGTGCCACCAGCAAGTTGGGCGTGGGGTACGAGCAGTACTTC. Translated: CATSKLGVGYEQYF. Supplemented by reference TRBV15 and TRBJ2-7, the full variable domain reads DAMVIQNPRYQVTQFGKPVTLSCSQTLNHNVMYWYQQKSSQAPKLLFHYYDKDFNNEADTPDNFQSRRPNTSFCFLDIRSPGLGDTAMYLCATSKLGVGYEQYFGPGTRLTVT.